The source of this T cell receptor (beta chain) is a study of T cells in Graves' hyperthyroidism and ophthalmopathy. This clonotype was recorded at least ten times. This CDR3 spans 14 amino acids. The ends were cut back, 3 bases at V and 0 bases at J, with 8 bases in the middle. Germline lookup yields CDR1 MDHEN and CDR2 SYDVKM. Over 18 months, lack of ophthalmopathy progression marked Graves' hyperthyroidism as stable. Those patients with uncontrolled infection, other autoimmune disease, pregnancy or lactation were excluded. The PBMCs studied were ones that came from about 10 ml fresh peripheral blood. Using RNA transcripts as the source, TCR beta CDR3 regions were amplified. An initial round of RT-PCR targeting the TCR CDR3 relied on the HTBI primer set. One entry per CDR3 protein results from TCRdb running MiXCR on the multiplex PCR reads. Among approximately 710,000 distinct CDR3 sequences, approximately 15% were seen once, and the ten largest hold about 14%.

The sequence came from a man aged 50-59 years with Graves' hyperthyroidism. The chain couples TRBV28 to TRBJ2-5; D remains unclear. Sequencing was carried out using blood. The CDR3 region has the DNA TGTGCCAGCAGTTTGGACCCTTACCAAGAGACCCAGTACTTC. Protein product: CASSLDPYQETQYF.